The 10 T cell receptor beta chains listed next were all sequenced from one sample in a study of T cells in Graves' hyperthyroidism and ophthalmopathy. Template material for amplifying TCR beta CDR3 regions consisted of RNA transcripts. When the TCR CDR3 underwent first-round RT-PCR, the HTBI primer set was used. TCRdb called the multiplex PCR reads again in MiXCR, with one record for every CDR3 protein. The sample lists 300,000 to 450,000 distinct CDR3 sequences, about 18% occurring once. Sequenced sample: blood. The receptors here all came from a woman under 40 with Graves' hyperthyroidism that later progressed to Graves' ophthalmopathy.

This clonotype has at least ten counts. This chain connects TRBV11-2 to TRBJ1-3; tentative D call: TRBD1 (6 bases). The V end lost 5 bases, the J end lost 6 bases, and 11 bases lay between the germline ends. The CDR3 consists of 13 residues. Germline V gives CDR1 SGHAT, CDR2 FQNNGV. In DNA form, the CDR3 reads TGTGCCAGCAGCCCCGGACAGCAAAACACCATATATTTT. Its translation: CASSPGQQNTIYF.

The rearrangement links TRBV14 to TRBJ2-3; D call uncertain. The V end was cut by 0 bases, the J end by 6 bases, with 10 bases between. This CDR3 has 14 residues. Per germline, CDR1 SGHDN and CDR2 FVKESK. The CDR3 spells CASSQDLLQDTQYF. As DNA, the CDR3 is TGTGCCAGCAGCCAAGATCTATTGCAGGATACGCAGTATTTT.

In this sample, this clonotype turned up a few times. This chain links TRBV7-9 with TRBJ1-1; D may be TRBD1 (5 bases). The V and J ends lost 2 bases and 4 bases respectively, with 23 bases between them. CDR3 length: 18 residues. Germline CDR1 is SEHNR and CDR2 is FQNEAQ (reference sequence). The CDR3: CASSLIFGFGAGGTEAFF. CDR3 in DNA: TGTGCCAGCAGCTTAATTTTTGGGTTCGGGGCGGGGGGCACTGAAGCTTTCTTT.

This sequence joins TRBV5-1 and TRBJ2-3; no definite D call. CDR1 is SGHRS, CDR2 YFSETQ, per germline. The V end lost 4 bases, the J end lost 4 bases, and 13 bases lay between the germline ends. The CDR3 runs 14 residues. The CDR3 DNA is TGCGCCAGCAGCCCAGGATCCTTGGCAGATACGCAGTATTTT. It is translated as CASSPGSLADTQYF.

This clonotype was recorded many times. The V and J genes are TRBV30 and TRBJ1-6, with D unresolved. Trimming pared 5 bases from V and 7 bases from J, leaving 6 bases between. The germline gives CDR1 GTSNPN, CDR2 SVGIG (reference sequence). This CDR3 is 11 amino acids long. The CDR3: CAWDANSPLHF. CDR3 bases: TGTGCCTGGGACGCAAATTCACCCCTCCACTTT.

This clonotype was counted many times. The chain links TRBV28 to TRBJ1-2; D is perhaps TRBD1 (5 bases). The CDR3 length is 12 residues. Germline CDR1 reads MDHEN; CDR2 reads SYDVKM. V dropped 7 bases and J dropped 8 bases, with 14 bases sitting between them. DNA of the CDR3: TGTGCCAGCACGGGGGGACCAAGGGGCTACACCTTC. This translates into CASTGGPRGYTF.

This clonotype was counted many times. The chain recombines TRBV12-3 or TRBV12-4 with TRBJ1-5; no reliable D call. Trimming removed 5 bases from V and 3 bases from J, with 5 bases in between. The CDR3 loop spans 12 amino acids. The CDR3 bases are TGTGCCAGCAGTCCCATCAATCAGCCCCAGCATTTT. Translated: CASSPINQPQHF.

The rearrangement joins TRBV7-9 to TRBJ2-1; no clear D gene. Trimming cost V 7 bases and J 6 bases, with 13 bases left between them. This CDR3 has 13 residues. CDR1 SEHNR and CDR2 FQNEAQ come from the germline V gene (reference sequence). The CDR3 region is CASTKTASNEQFF. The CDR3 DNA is TGTGCCAGCACCAAGACTGCATCCAATGAGCAGTTCTTC.

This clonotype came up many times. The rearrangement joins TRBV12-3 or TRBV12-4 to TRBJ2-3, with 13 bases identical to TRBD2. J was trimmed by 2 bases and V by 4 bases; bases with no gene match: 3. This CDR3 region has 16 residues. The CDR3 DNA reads TGTGCCAGCAGTTGGACTAGCGGGGGTTCCACAGATACGCAGTATTTT. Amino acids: CASSWTSGGSTDTQYF.

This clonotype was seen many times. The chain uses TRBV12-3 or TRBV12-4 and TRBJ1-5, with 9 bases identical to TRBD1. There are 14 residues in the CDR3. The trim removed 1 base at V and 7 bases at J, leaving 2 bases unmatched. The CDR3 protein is CASSLGDRDQPQHF. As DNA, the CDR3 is TGTGCCAGCAGTTTAGGGGACAGGGACCAGCCCCAGCATTTT.